This T cell receptor beta chain stems from a study of OX40 agonist ivuxolimab in advanced cancers. Study overall: Participants could have had prior anti-PD-1, anti-PD-L1 or anti-CTLA-4 therapy, and roughly 39% had some. Study outcomes and limitations: Researchers did not establish what antigens the expanded peripheral T cells target. Some nonresponders additionally presented with little normalized T-cell clonal expansion.

Points on this clone: What it binds is unknown.

CDR1 is MDHEN, CDR2 SYDVKM, per germline. The CDR3 runs to 15 residues. V lost 6 bases and J 2 bases, leaving 11 bases between the germline ends. The repertoire was sequenced with immunoSEQ multiplex PCR; TCRdb's copy has only in-frame clones and lacks some. The data contain about 98,000 clones, roughly 89% of them singletons. The chain joins TRBV28 to TRBJ2-6, with D perhaps assigned TRBD1 or TRBD2 (5 bases each). This receptor was obtained from an adult with an advanced solid tumor such as melanoma, head and neck, liver or kidney cancer. This material consisted of CD4+ or CD8+ T cells sorted from blood, taken in a trial of the OX40 agonist ivuxolimab. The CDR3 spells CASRWGSPGANVLTF. DNA for the CDR3: TGTGCCAGCAGGTGGGGGTCCCCTGGGGCCAACGTCCTGACTTTC. Using reference TRBV28 and TRBJ2-6 for the parts outside the CDR3, the full variable domain is DVKVTQSSRYLVKRTGEKVFLECVQDMDHENMFWYRQDPGLGLRLIYFSYDVKMKEKGDIPEGYSVSREKKERFSLILESASTNQTSMYLCASRWGSPGANVLTFGAGSRLTVL.